One TCR beta chain is described in this entry. What this receptor recognizes is not known. The sample holds no much larger clone one base away, and base qualities are not on file. Other nucleotide sequences from this sample produce the same CDR3. Donors were healthy HIV-negative adults with no recently reported acute infections or vaccinations. Only Caucasian adults living in Nashville, Tennessee, USA were represented among the donors. CD4+ T cells were enriched by magnetic negative selection; naive cells were then positively selected on CD45RA, and the negative fraction formed the memory subset. Blood was obtained by leukapheresis, after which PBMCs were separated by Ficoll-Histopaque density gradient centrifugation and cryopreserved in liquid nitrogen vapor phase. Purity and quantity of every magnetically sorted T cell population were checked by analytical flow cytometry. Genomic DNA was isolated from every sorted fraction and measured by UV absorbance on a Nanodrop 2000c.

The sample belongs to a study of shared clonotypes between healthy human individuals (dated by TCRdb to 2020 to 2022). Background for the entire study: The cohort included three men and two women between 18 and 49 years of age. For each donor, three plates each were used for CD4 naive and CD4 memory, two plates were used for CD8 naive, and one plate was used for CD8 memory. To increase sequencing depth and limit assay-specific biases, TCR repertoire library preparation and sequencing were carried out by different laboratories using diverse techniques. Each donor's leukapheresis produced roughly between about 0.8 and 8.9 billion PBMCs. To estimate repertoire size and how much clonotype sharing occurs between individuals, the study deeply sequenced the blood TCR repertoires of five healthy adults.

Points the paper makes about the study in general: Compared with non-shared clonotypes, the clonotypes found in all four sorted-subset donors had higher generation probabilities. Rarefaction of sorted-subset datasets indicated incomplete sequencing despite the large sequencing depth. Pairwise subsampling led to the expectation that sequencing depth would affect the degree of clonotype sharing among donors. Because the study included only a small number of donors, the genetic and exposure-history diversity represented was limited. When several donors were compared, the shared fraction of clonotypes was around 5% for naive CD4, roughly 3.4% for naive CD8, more than 2% for memory CD4, and 0.35% to 0.5% for memory CD8. Larger estimated clonotype richness was generally found for naive subsets than for memory subsets. Sampling was limited to blood, and TCR repertoires in tissue likely differ from TCR repertoires in blood.

From V the trimming removes 2 bases and from J it removes 2 bases, while the gene matches leave 1 base of the junction unaccounted for. The CDR3 starts with the cysteine, ends with the phenylalanine, and has 14 residues. Only the CDR3 DNA stays, 42 bases, in frame from base 1. The CDR1 and CDR2 encoded by the germline V gene are SGHRS and YFSETQ. TCR CDR3 regions were amplified from genomic DNA by multiplex PCR using the deep immunoSEQ assay. Extracted genomic DNA from each cell subset was spread evenly across all wells of several immunoSEQ 96-well plates, with each plate serving as a replicate. Each replicate PCR for sorted subsets received roughly 0.2 ug genomic DNA, equal to roughly 30,000 T cell genomes. Purified libraries were quantified with a Qubit 3.0 fluorometer, sized on a Bioanalyzer 2100, and re-quantified with the KAPA Library Quantification kit. A separate single-read 150-cycle Illumina NextSeq 550 flow cell was used to sequence each immunoSEQ 96-well plate. Regarding the original processing steps: The immunoSEQ output contained only junctional sequences without quality scores, so filtering could not match that applied to full-length reads. To assign V/J genes and CDR3, sequences were annotated using PyIR, a Python wrapper for IgBLAST v1.9, with IMGT germline references. Reads were removed for weak V/J assignments (E-value above 1e-6), missing CDR3, stop codons, out-of-frame junctions, or ambiguous translated residues. V3J clonotypes were defined by identical inferred V gene, J gene, and CDR3 amino acid sequence. To compute the percentage overlap between repertoires, the number of shared unique clonotypes was divided by the size of the smaller repertoire. RTK rarefaction, the Chao1 estimator, and Recon v2.1 estimates of unobserved clonotypes were used to assess repertoire richness. Generation probabilities for all TCRbeta clonotypes obtained by the gDNA method from a handful of donors were computed using OLGA. As stored in TCRdb, this immuneACCESS dataset retains in-frame rearrangements with V and J assigned. A fraction of the clones does not appear; measured against another copy, unresolved V genes explain less than half of the discrepancy, and the remainder lacks a known reason. The V and J calls and the clone size are those of that table, but D and trimming were determined from the DNA. For this sample the table gives 2 million to 2.5 million clones, of which about 94% were detected only once. Of the sample, around 0.13% is held by the ten largest clones.

The specimen was naive CD4+ T cells sorted from blood. The cell subset or site tag for this specimen amounts to: CD45RA+ positively selected. Rearrangement joined TRBV5-1 to TRBJ2-3, and 8 junctional nucleotides match TRBD2. The TCR was taken from a man aged 18 to 30 in good health. The nucleotide sequence is TGCGCCAGCAGCTTAGCGGGAGTCACAGATACGCAGTATTTT. It specifies CASSLAGVTDTQYF.